These T cell receptor beta chains were read from a single sample in a study of blood T cells in healthy people across ages. TCRdb reprocessed the 5' RACE reads with MiXCR, giving one entry per CDR3 protein. The repertoire holds 1.5 million to 2 million distinct CDR3 sequences, about 50% seen once, with around 2.1% in the top ten. The sequencing input was blood. The receptors shown here come from a woman in her forties in good health. Each CDR3 is given with its conserved first and last residue. The D gene is left open where the match is weak. Clone size is given for some rows only: seen once, a few or many times, or a class if the clone is expanded.

TRBD1 14 TRBJ2-2 TRBV12-3/TRBV12-4 few CASTGTVNTGELFF TGTGCCAGTACCGGGACAGTGAACACCGGGGAGCTGTTTTTT
- 15 TRBJ2-7 TRBV28 - CASSLLGGTVYEQYF TGTGCCAGCAGTTTATTGGGAGGGACAGTCTACGAGCAGTACTTC
TRBD1 20 TRBJ2-1 TRBV29-1 - CSVEAPGTGDRGGALHEQFF TGCAGCGTTGAAGCCCCCGGGACAGGGGATCGGGGGGGGGCCCTCCATGAGCAGTTCTTC
- 14 TRBJ2-1 TRBV6-2/TRBV6-3 - CASGYTSSYNERFF TGTGCCAGCGGCTATACCAGCTCCTACAATGAGCGGTTCTTC
- 12 TRBJ2-1 TRBV6-2/TRBV6-3 few CASSYSIDEQFF TGTGCCAGCAGTTACTCGATCGATGAGCAGTTCTTC
- 16 TRBJ2-3 TRBV27 - CASSPQTGPKFSSQYF TGTGCCAGCAGTCCCCAGACAGGACCTAAATTCTCTTCGCAGTATTTT
TRBD1 13 TRBJ2-5 TRBV7-2 few CASNQQGRKTQYF TGTGCCAGCAACCAACAGGGGAGAAAGACCCAGTACTTC
- 15 TRBJ2-5 TRBV13 - CASSLGGEYQETQYF TGTGCCAGCAGCTTAGGAGGGGAGTACCAAGAGACCCAGTACTTC
- 15 TRBJ2-7 TRBV7-2 few CASSLRGAQSYEQYF TGTGCCAGCAGCTTACGGGGGGCCCAGTCCTACGAGCAGTACTTC
- 19 TRBJ2-6 TRBV28 - CASSSPAANLFSGANVLTF TGTGCCAGCAGTTCCCCCGCAGCTAACCTTTTCTCTGGGGCCAACGTCCTGACTTTC
- 14 TRBJ1-1 TRBV6-1 - CASNLAGGNTEAFF TGTGCCAGCAATTTGGCCGGAGGGAACACTGAAGCTTTCTTT
- 16 TRBJ2-7 TRBV7-2 few CASSLALSTVTYEQYF TGTGCCAGCAGCTTAGCCCTCTCGACAGTAACCTACGAGCAGTACTTC
- 17 TRBJ2-7 TRBV6-5 - CASSHERAGTTYNEQYF TGTGCCAGCAGTCACGAAAGGGCAGGCACTACCTACAATGAGCAGTACTTC
- 14 TRBJ2-1 TRBV9 - CASSVGTEYNEQFF TGTGCCAGCAGCGTAGGGACAGAATACAATGAGCAGTTCTTC
TRBD1 16 TRBJ2-7 TRBV14 - CASSQAILTGAHEQYF TGTGCCAGCAGCCAAGCCATCCTGACAGGGGCCCACGAGCAGTACTTC
- 12 TRBJ2-5 TRBV29-1 - CSVRQAGETQYF TGCAGCGTTCGACAGGCTGGGGAGACCCAGTACTTC
- 13 TRBJ2-7 TRBV4-1 - CASSPVDYYEQYF TGCGCCAGCAGCCCCGTTGATTACTACGAGCAGTACTTC
TRBD1 14 TRBJ2-7 TRBV6-1 - CASSGFRDRGEQYF TGTGCCAGCAGTGGATTCCGGGACAGGGGCGAGCAGTACTTC
TRBD2 15 TRBJ2-3 TRBV27 - CASWPPAGGPGTQYF TGTGCCAGCTGGCCCCCCGCGGGGGGGCCGGGTACGCAGTATTTT
- 15 TRBJ2-1 TRBV28 - CASSLGLRNLDEQFF TGTGCCAGCAGTTTGGGACTGCGAAATCTGGATGAGCAGTTCTTC
- 15 TRBJ1-1 TRBV6-2/TRBV6-3 - CASSYSQGLVPEAFF TGTGCCAGCAGTTACTCCCAAGGTCTGGTTCCTGAAGCTTTCTTT
TRBD1 17 TRBJ2-1 TRBV27 - CASSFRGQGGSYNGQFF TGTGCCAGCAGTTTCCGCGGACAGGGAGGCTCCTACAATGGGCAGTTCTTC
- 12 TRBJ2-5 TRBV6-5 - CASSRGQESQYF TGTGCCAGCAGTCGCGGTCAAGAGTCCCAGTACTTC
TRBD1 15 TRBJ1-2 TRBV9 - CASSVVGRGSYGYTF TGTGCCAGCAGCGTAGTCGGCAGGGGGTCTTATGGCTACACCTTC
TRBD1 15 TRBJ2-1 TRBV2 - CASSAGTGGDNEQFF TGTGCCAGCAGTGCGGGGACAGGCGGAGACAATGAGCAGTTCTTC
- 15 TRBJ2-3 TRBV5-1 - CASTHSGANTDTQYF TGCGCCAGCACCCATTCGGGGGCCAACACAGATACGCAGTATTTT
- 13 TRBJ2-5 TRBV28 - CASSFPVGETQYF TGTGCCAGCAGTTTCCCGGTGGGAGAGACCCAGTACTTC
- 16 TRBJ2-1 TRBV7-2 - CASSLVSTGPNNEQFF TGTGCCAGCAGCTTAGTTTCGACAGGACCTAACAATGAGCAGTTCTTC
TRBD2 14 TRBJ2-7 TRBV7-2 few CASSLGTSGGAWYF TGTGCCAGCAGCTTAGGGACTAGCGGGGGGGCCTGGTACTTC
- 14 TRBJ2-7 TRBV4-2 - CASSQVRGSPEQYF TGTGCCAGCAGCCAAGTTAGGGGGTCCCCGGAGCAGTACTTC
- 14 TRBJ2-7 TRBV6-6 - CASSSNSLSYEQYF TGTGCCAGCAGTTCGAACTCGCTCTCCTACGAGCAGTACTTC
- 14 TRBJ1-1 TRBV10-1 - CASSGDLVNTEAFF TGCGCCAGCAGCGGGGACTTGGTGAACACTGAAGCTTTCTTT
- 12 TRBJ2-5 TRBV20-1 - CSATGQMDEQYF TGCAGTGCTACCGGCCAGATGGATGAGCAGTACTTC
TRBD1 13 TRBJ2-1 TRBV11-2 - CASSLLRTGGQFF TGTGCCAGCAGCTTACTCCGGACAGGGGGGCAGTTCTTC
TRBD2 19 TRBJ2-2 TRBV5-1 - CASSLALTSGGPNTGELFF TGCGCCAGCAGCTTGGCCCTGACTAGCGGGGGACCGAACACCGGGGAGCTGTTTTTT
TRBD1 14 TRBJ1-1 TRBV20-1 - CSAQDRGRVTEAFF TGCAGTGCACAGGACAGGGGGCGCGTCACTGAAGCTTTCTTT
- 13 TRBJ2-7 TRBV25-1 - CASSAGGTDEQYF TGTGCCAGCAGTGCTGGGGGAACGGACGAGCAGTACTTC
- 17 TRBJ2-1 TRBV4-2 few CASSQDGSTGARDEQFF TGTGCCAGCAGCCAAGATGGGTCGACGGGCGCGAGGGATGAGCAGTTCTTC
- 14 TRBJ1-2 TRBV24-1 - CATSDSSWGYGYTF TGTGCCACCAGTGATTCCTCCTGGGGGTATGGCTACACCTTC
- 15 TRBJ1-1 TRBV6-2/TRBV6-3 - CASRQLNQISTEAFF TGTGCCAGCAGACAACTCAACCAAATTTCCACTGAAGCTTTCTTT
TRBD1 15 TRBJ2-3 TRBV6-2/TRBV6-3 - CASSPTGTGKDTQYF TGTGCCAGCAGCCCGACCGGGACAGGGAAGGATACGCAGTATTTT
- 12 TRBJ2-7 TRBV5-1 few CASSFVDNEQYF TGCGCCAGCAGCTTCGTAGATAACGAGCAGTACTTC
TRBD1 14 TRBJ2-7 TRBV6-5 few CASSLRQGRNEQYF TGTGCCAGCAGTCTCAGACAGGGAAGAAACGAGCAGTACTTC
- 15 TRBJ1-2 TRBV12-3/TRBV12-4 few CASSLSQGANYGYTF TGTGCCAGCAGTTTATCTCAGGGAGCGAACTATGGCTACACCTTC
- 15 TRBJ1-5 TRBV15 - CATSSLDQQDQPQHF TGTGCCACCAGCTCCTTGGACCAACAAGATCAGCCCCAGCATTTT
- 13 TRBJ1-2 TRBV6-2/TRBV6-3 - CASHYVGNYGYTF TGTGCCAGCCATTACGTCGGTAACTATGGCTACACCTTC
TRBD1 19 TRBJ2-5 TRBV9 - CASSVLVTGGSSMQGTQYF TGTGCCAGCAGCGTATTGGTGACAGGGGGAAGTTCAATGCAAGGGACCCAGTACTTC
- 13 TRBJ1-2 TRBV6-2/TRBV6-3 once CASLNGANYGYTF TGTGCCAGCCTCAACGGAGCTAACTATGGCTACACCTTC
- 13 TRBJ2-7 TRBV4-3 few CASSQGASREQYF TGCGCCAGCAGCCAAGGAGCAAGTCGCGAGCAGTACTTC
- 14 TRBJ2-7 TRBV7-2 - CASRGPTSLYEQYF TGTGCCAGCAGGGGACCTACTTCACTTTACGAGCAGTACTTC
- 14 TRBJ1-5 TRBV2 - CASSTDRNNQPQHF TGTGCCAGCAGTACCGACCGGAACAATCAGCCCCAGCATTTT
- 13 TRBJ2-5 TRBV28 few CASSLKVPGTQYF TGTGCCAGCAGTTTAAAGGTCCCGGGGACCCAGTACTTC
TRBD1 14 TRBJ2-6 TRBV20-1 - CGGTGGMGANVLTF TGCGGAGGGACAGGGGGTATGGGGGCCAACGTCCTGACTTTC
- 15 TRBJ2-1 TRBV7-9 - CASGRLDISYNEQFF TGTGCCAGCGGCAGACTGGACATCTCCTACAATGAGCAGTTCTTC